Below, one TCR beta chain is given with its context. No antigen is known for it. This specimen belongs to a study of cytomegalovirus exposure and HLA in healthy donors. Study-wide results and caveats: Whilst most TCR sequences proved rare, a subset of public TCRs occurred across many donors.

The CDR3 is 15 amino acids. Unmatched junction bases numbered 12, after V lost 5 bases and J lost 6 bases. Germline CDR1 and CDR2: SGHNT and YYREEE (reference sequence). This table comes from immunoSEQ multiplex PCR, and its TCRdb copy is limited to in-frame clones, with some not included. The table has about 120,000 clones, around 86% seen once; the top ten hold roughly 5.3%. The sample was PBMCs. The source of this sequence is a man between 18 and 29 years old in good health and CMV-seronegative. The chain joins TRBV5-4 to TRBJ2-7; 9 bases are shared with TRBD2. The CDR3 DNA sequence: TGTGCCAGCAGTTCCGAGTTAGCGGGAGTAGGCGAGCAGTACTTC. Translating gives CASSSELAGVGEQYF.